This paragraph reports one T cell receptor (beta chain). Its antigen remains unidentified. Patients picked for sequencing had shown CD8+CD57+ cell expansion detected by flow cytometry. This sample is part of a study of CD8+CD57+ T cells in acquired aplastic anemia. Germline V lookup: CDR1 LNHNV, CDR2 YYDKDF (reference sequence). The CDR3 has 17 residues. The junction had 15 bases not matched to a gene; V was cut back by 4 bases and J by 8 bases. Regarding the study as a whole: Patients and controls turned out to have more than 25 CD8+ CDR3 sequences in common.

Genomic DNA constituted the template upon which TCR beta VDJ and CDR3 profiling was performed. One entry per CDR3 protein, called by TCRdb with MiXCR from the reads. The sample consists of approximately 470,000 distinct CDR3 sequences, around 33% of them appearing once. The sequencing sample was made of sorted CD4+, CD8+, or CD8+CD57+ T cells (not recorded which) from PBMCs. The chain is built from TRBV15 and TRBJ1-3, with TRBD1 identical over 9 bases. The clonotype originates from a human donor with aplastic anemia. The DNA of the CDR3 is TGTGCCACCAGCAAACAGGGGGCGGAGGGCTATGGCTACACCATATATTTT. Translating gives CATSKQGAEGYGYTIYF.